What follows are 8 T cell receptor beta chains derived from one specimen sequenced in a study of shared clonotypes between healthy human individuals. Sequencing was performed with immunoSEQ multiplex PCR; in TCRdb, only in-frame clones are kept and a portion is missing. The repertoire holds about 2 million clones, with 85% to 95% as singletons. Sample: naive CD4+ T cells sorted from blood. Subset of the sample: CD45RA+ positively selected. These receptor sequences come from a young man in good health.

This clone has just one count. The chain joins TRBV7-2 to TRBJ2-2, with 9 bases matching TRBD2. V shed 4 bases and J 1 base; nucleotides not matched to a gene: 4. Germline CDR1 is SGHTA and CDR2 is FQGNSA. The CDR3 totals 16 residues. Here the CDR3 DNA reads TGTGCCAGCAGCTGGGGACTAGCTCGGAACACCGGGGAGCTGTTTTTT. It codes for CASSWGLARNTGELFF. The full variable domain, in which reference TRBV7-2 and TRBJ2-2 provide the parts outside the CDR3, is GAGVSQSPSNKVTEKGKDVELRCDPISGHTALYWYRQSLGQGLEFLIYFQGNSAPDKSGLPSDRFSAERTGGSVSTLTIQRTQQEDSAVYLCASSWGLARNTGELFFGEGSRLTVL.

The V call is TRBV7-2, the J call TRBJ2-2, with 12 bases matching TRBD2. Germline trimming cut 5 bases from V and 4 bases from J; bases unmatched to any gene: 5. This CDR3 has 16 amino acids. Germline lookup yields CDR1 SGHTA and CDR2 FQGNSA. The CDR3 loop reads CASSPMTSGGTGELFF. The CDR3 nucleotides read TGTGCCAGCAGCCCTATGACTAGCGGGGGCACCGGGGAGCTGTTTTTT.

The CDR3 nucleotides read TGTGCCAGTATCGCCACCACTTGGAGGTCTGAAGCTTTCTTT. Its translation is CASIATTWRSEAFF. The chain recombines TRBV19 with TRBJ1-1; D not certain. V was pared by 7 bases and J by 6 bases, with 18 bases between. Germline values: CDR1 LNHDA, CDR2 SQIVND (reference sequence). The CDR3 sequence is 14 residues long. Full variable domain (rest looked up from reference TRBV19 and TRBJ1-1): DGGITQSPKYLFRKEGQNVTLSCEQNLNHDAMYWYRQDPGQGLRLIYYSQIVNDFQKGDIAEGYSVSREKKESFPLTVTSAQKNPTAFYLCASIATTWRSEAFFGQGTRLTVV.

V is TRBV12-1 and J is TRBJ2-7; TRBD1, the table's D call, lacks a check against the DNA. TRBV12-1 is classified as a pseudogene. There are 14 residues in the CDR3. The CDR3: CASSFGQGPYEQYF. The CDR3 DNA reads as TGTGCCAGCAGCTTCGGACAGGGCCCCTACGAGCAGTACTTC.

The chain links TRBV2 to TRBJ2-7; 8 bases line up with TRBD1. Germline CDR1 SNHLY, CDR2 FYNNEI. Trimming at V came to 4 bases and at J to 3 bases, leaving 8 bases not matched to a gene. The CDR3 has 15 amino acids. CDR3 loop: CASSAGQGYIYEQYF. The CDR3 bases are TGTGCCAGCAGTGCAGGACAGGGTTACATCTACGAGCAGTACTTC.

The CDR3 region is CTSSHRDRASYNEQFF. CDR3 DNA sequence: TGCACCAGCAGCCACCGGGACAGGGCTAGTTACAATGAGCAGTTCTTC. This chain connects TRBV1 to TRBJ2-1; the table names TRBD1, a call not compared with the DNA. TRBV1 is given as a pseudogene. This CDR3 region has 16 residues.

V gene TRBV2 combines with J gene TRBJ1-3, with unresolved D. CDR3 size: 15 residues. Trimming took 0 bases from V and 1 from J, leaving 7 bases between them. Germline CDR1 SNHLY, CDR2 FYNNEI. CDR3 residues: CASSEAWGSGNTIYF. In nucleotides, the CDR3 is TGTGCCAGCAGTGAAGCGTGGGGTTCTGGAAACACCATATATTTT. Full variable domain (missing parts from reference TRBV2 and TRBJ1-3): EPEVTQTPSHQVTQMGQEVILRCVPISNHLYFYWYRQILGQKVEFLVSFYNNEISEKSEIFDDQFSVERPDGSNFTLKIRSTKLEDSAMYFCASSEAWGSGNTIYFGEGSWLTVV.

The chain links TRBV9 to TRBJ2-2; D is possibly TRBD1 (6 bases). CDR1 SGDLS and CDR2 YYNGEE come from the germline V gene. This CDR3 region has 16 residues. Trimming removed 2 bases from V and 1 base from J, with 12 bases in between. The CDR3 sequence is CASSVLGTRNTGELFF. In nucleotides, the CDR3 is TGTGCCAGCAGCGTCCTCGGGACAAGGAACACCGGGGAGCTGTTTTTT.